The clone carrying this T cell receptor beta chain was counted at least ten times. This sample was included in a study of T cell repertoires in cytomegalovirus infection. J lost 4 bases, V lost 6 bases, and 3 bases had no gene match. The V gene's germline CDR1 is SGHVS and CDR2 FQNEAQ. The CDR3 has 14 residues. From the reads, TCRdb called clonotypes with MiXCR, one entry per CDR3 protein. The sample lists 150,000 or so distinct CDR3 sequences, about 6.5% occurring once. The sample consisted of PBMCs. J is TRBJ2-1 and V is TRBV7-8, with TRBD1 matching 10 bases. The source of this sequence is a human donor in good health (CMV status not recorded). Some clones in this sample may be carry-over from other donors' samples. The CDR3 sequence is CASRRQGAYNEQFF. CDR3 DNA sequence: TGTGCCAGCAGAAGACAGGGGGCTTACAATGAGCAGTTCTTC.